This TCR beta chain emerged from a study of read filtering for tumor transcriptome and immune sequencing. The CDR3 covers 14 residues. Germline assignment: CDR1 SEHNR and CDR2 FQNEAQ (reference sequence). V shed 1 base and J shed 3 bases, with 8 bases lying between them. This library used approximately 390 ng RNA and molecular barcoded adaptors spanning alpha/delta and beta/gamma chains. One entry per CDR3 protein, called by TCRdb with MiXCR from the reads. The table includes more than 100,000 distinct CDR3 sequences, approximately 13% detected once. This clonotype has a handful of counts. The clonotype comes from a donor aged 40 or over with multiple myeloma. Sequenced sample: a population of CD138-negative cells sorted from bone marrow. J is TRBJ2-3 and V is TRBV7-9; unclear D gene. The DNA of the CDR3 is TGTGCCAGCAGCTTAGATTCTAGGACAGATACGCAGTATTTT. Residues: CASSLDSRTDTQYF.